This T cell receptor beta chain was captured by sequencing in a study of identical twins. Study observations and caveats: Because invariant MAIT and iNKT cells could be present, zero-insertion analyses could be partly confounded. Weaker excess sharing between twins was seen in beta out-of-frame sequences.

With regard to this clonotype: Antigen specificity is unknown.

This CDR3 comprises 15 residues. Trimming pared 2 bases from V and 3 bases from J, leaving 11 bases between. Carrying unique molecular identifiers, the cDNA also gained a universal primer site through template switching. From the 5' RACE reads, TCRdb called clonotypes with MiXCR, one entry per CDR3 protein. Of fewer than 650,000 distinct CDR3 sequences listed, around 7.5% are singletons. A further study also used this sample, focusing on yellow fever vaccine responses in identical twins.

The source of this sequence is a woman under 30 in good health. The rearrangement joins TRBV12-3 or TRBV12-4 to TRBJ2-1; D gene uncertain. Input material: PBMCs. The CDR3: CASSLLVYHYNEQFF. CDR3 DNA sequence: TGTGCCAGCAGTTTATTGGTTTACCACTACAATGAGCAGTTCTTC.